The clone carrying this TCR beta chain was picked up a small number of times. As originally analysed: Amplifying reference gene primers gave estimates of nucleated cell counts. Assay: immunoSEQ multiplex PCR; the TCRdb copy retains only in-frame clones and omits some. V and J calls and clone size come straight from that table; D and trimming were deduced from the DNA. This table has more than 200,000 clones, around 86% appearing once. The data stem from a study of blood T cell repertoires in COVID-19. Study in general: Sites across the United States, Italy and Spain contributed samples from acute and convalescent COVID-19. PBMCs, B-cell-depleted T cells, or T cells were the source of the cDNA or gDNA that made up the material.

Patients of the Seattle cohort, enrolled during active infection, were followed longitudinally. Germline V CDR1 and CDR2: SGHDN, FVKESK. V dropped 1 base and J dropped 8 bases, with 17 bases sitting between them. CDR3 length equals 15 residues. Sample: peripheral blood. The V and J genes are TRBV14 and TRBJ1-2, with unresolved D. The TCR originated in an elderly woman with COVID-19, enrolled during active disease. This chain's CDR3 is CASSQVSGHGRGYTF. The CDR3 nucleotides are TGTGCCAGCAGCCAAGTGAGTGGGCACGGTAGAGGCTACACCTTC.